The clone carrying this TCR beta chain was seen a few times. The antigen is not known. The record originates from a study of cytomegalovirus exposure and HLA in healthy donors. Study details: The 100 to 150 validation repertoires matched the roughly 700 first-cohort repertoires in platform, a later analysis reported.

CDR1 LNHNV and CDR2 YYDKDF come from the germline V gene (reference sequence). The CDR3 is 14 residues long. Trimming pared 3 bases from V and 6 bases from J, leaving 12 bases between. Here immunoSEQ multiplex PCR was the method, and the copy in TCRdb shows in-frame clones only, minus some. Of more than 95,000 clones detected, less than 90% appear once; the ten largest clones hold about 4.4%. Study results and caveats: Associated with cytomegalovirus, according to the listing, were about 160 TCR beta chains. Reports credit the classifier with highly specific, highly sensitive diagnosis of cytomegalovirus status. According to a subsequent analysis, TCR clusters from the first cohort were inclined to appear together in the 120 validation repertoires.

This TCR was recovered from a man younger than 35 in good health and CMV-seropositive. Sequencing was performed on PBMCs. This chain uses TRBV15 with TRBJ1-5; D unclear. CDR3 sequence: CATSRASEGQPQHF. The CDR3, as DNA: TGTGCCACCAGCAGGGCATCGGAGGGTCAGCCCCAGCATTTT.